This T cell receptor (beta chain) came from a study of OX40 agonist ivuxolimab in advanced cancers. As for the study in general: Recorded diagnoses for dose-escalation patients were hepatocellular carcinoma, melanoma, renal cell or head and neck cancer. Of the patients, three showed partial responses, one with hepatocellular carcinoma and two with cutaneous melanoma.

This clone was observed a handful of times. Blood samples were obtained at baseline, cycle 4 day 1, and cycle 7 day 1. The V and J ends lost 8 bases and 3 bases respectively, with 8 bases between them. The CDR3 totals 12 residues. Per the germline V gene, CDR1 is SNHLY and CDR2 is FYNNEI. The repertoire was sequenced with immunoSEQ multiplex PCR; TCRdb's copy has only in-frame clones and lacks some. The sample includes approximately 60,000 clones, roughly 80% of them seen just once. This clonotype was obtained from an adult with an advanced solid tumor such as melanoma, head and neck, liver or kidney cancer. The starting material was CD4+ or CD8+ T cells sorted from blood, obtained in a trial of the OX40 agonist ivuxolimab. This rearrangement joins TRBV2 to TRBJ1-5; D uncertain. Written as DNA, the CDR3 is TGTGCCAGCGCGGGAAACAATCAGCCCCAGCATTTT. It yields the protein CASAGNNQPQHF. Complete variable domain (other parts from reference TRBV2 and TRBJ1-5): EPEVTQTPSHQVTQMGQEVILRCVPISNHLYFYWYRQILGQKVEFLVSFYNNEISEKSEIFDDQFSVERPDGSNFTLKIRSTKLEDSAMYFCASAGNNQPQHFGDGTRLSIL.